This T cell receptor (beta chain) was sequenced for a study of T-cell memory formation after mild COVID-19. Study results and caveats: Whether second-wave clones peaking at day 37 were SARS-CoV-2 specific went unconfirmed. The study detected some responding clones in pre-infection memory, suggesting cross-reactive memory joined.

Turning to this clonotype: Its matching antigen is unknown.

CDR3 length equals 14 residues. Germline values: CDR1 SEHNR, CDR2 FQNEAQ (reference sequence). The germline V and J ends were trimmed by 5 bases and 8 bases, with 16 bases remaining between them. With constant-segment primers, 5'RACE yielded cDNA libraries of TCR alpha and TCR beta that carried sample barcodes and UMIs. TCRdb fed the 5' RACE reads into MiXCR, producing one record per CDR3 protein. This table holds around 200,000 distinct CDR3 sequences, about 11% found once. The material sequenced was PBMCs or a T cell subset sorted from them (not recorded which). The V gene is TRBV7-9, the J gene TRBJ2-1; D tentatively fits TRBD1 or TRBD2 (5 bases each). This clonotype was sampled from a young man who had mild COVID-19 (a few samples of this study predate the infection). Cell type and time point are not known. CDR3 protein: CASSVTGPQDEQFF. DNA for the CDR3: TGTGCCAGCAGCGTCACGGGACCCCAGGATGAGCAGTTCTTC.